The 27 T cell receptor beta chains listed next were all sequenced from one sample in a study of cytomegalovirus exposure and HLA in healthy donors. PCR primers comprised 60 Vbeta and 13 Jbeta primers. Sequenced by immunoSEQ multiplex PCR; TCRdb stores in-frame clones only, minus some. The table includes 130,000 to 150,000 clones, about four fifths detected once. Sample: PBMCs. The receptors were gathered from a man in his forties in good health and CMV-seronegative.

This chain joins TRBV19 and TRBJ1-4; 7 positions agree with TRBD1. Germline V gene lookup returns CDR1 LNHDA and CDR2 SQIVND (reference sequence). Trimming cost V 2 bases and J 5 bases; bases outside gene matches: 8. The CDR3 loop spans 16 amino acids. In DNA, the CDR3 is TGTGCCAGTAGTATATCCGGGACAGCTTTGAATGAAAAACTGTTTTTT. Translated: CASSISGTALNEKLFF.

This chain connects TRBV11-2 to TRBJ1-2, with D possibly TRBD1 on 5 matching bases. CDR1 and CDR2 from the germline V gene are SGHAT and FQNNGV. The CDR3 is 13 residues long. V was shortened by 0 bases and J by 7 bases, with 9 bases between the two germline ends. The CDR3 region is CASSLDMTAGYTF. The CDR3 nucleotides read TGTGCCAGCAGCTTAGATATGACAGCTGGCTACACCTTC.

Turning to this clone: Within the sample, other DNA sequences also encode this same CDR3. V gene TRBV4-1 combines with J gene TRBJ1-6; D ambiguous. V was pared by 1 base and J by 0 bases, with 13 bases between. CDR3 size: 18 residues. Germline V gene sequence: CDR1 MGHRA, CDR2 YSYEKL. The CDR3 here is CASSQGLPGSSYNSPLHF. The CDR3 DNA is TGCGCCAGCAGCCAAGGTCTCCCCGGGAGCTCCTATAATTCACCCCTCCACTTT.

This chain uses TRBV6-1 with TRBJ2-5, with 8 bases aligning to TRBD2. The DNA end is a closer match to TRBJ2-7, so the J assignment may be wrong. This CDR3 is built from 15 residues. Germline V gene data show CDR1 as MNHNS and CDR2 as SASEGT. For the CDR3, the DNA is TGTGCCAGCAGTGAAGGGACTAGCCGGAACTACGAGCAGTACTTC. Encoded protein: CASSEGTSRNYEQYF.

V usage is TRBV28 and J usage is TRBJ1-4, with TRBD1 as a possible D gene (6 bases). This CDR3 contains 13 residues. In germline, CDR1 is MDHEN, CDR2 SYDVKM. The V gene lost 6 bases and the J gene lost 11 bases, with 16 bases spanning the gap. In DNA, the CDR3 is TGTGCCAGCAGACCCCAGGGGTGGGAGAAACTGTTTTTT. Protein: CASRPQGWEKLFF.

The chain uses TRBV28 and TRBJ2-3; 8 bases line up with TRBD1. The V gene end was trimmed by 4 bases and the J gene end by 0 bases; junction bases not matched to a gene: 6. Germline CDR1 and CDR2: MDHEN and SYDVKM. This CDR3 contains 16 residues. For the CDR3, the DNA is TGTGCCAGCAGTTCGCCCGGGACAGGCAGCACAGATACGCAGTATTTT. Protein sequence: CASSSPGTGSTDTQYF.

The genes are TRBV29-1 and TRBJ1-1; 9 positions match TRBD1. Looked up from germline, CDR1 is SQVTM and CDR2 is ANQGSEA. V lost 2 bases to trimming and J lost 4 bases; unmatched junction nucleotides: 5. The CDR3 is 14 amino acids. The CDR3 coding sequence is TGCAGCGTTGAACCGACAGGGGGAGGCACTGAAGCTTTCTTT. Amino acids: CSVEPTGGGTEAFF.

This clone was found once. The V and J genes are TRBV6-1 and TRBJ2-3; 11 bases are a match to TRBD2. With V trimmed by 8 bases and J by 9 bases, 10 bases remained unmatched. Germline V lookup: CDR1 MNHNS, CDR2 SASEGT. This CDR3 region has 14 residues. CDR3 region: CASGSSGGQGTQYF. DNA for the CDR3: TGTGCCAGCGGCTCTAGCGGGGGGCAGGGCACGCAGTATTTT.

This clone occurred a few times. This chain joins TRBV6-6 and TRBJ1-1, with 9 bases lining up with TRBD1. The CDR3 runs to 13 residues. CDR1 is MNHNY and CDR2 is SVGAGI in the germline V gene (reference sequence). The trim removed 6 bases at V and 6 bases at J, leaving 5 bases unmatched. CDR3: CASSQTGGAEAFF. Written as DNA, the CDR3 is TGTGCCAGCAGCCAGACAGGGGGTGCTGAAGCTTTCTTT.

The chain carries TRBV6-6 and TRBJ2-3; D might be TRBD1 (7 bases). The CDR3 spans 13 residues. The V gene's germline CDR1 is MNHNY and CDR2 SVGAGI (reference sequence). The DNA of the CDR3 is TGTGAAACGAAGGGGGCGGGGACAGATACGCAGTATTTT. Its protein is CETKGAGTDTQYF.

The V call is TRBV29-1, the J call TRBJ2-1; TRBD2 matches at 7 bases. The CDR3 is made up of 13 amino acids. The J segment lost 4 bases and the V segment lost 5 bases, leaving 5 bases of the junction unmatched. The V gene's germline CDR1 is SQVTM and CDR2 ANQGSEA. The CDR3 DNA follows: TGCAGCGTTCATAGCGGGCGATACAATGAGCAGTTCTTC. Translating it yields CSVHSGRYNEQFF.

V is TRBV9 and J is TRBJ2-3, with D perhaps TRBD1 (6 bases). V lost 0 bases to trimming and J lost 0 bases, with 11 bases between them. Germline V CDR1 and CDR2: SGDLS, YYNGEE. The CDR3 totals 16 residues. CDR3 sequence reads: CASSVGSGASTDTQYF. The CDR3 DNA reads TGTGCCAGCAGCGTAGGGTCAGGGGCTAGCACAGATACGCAGTATTTT.

This clone has just a few counts. J is TRBJ1-2 and V is TRBV4-3, with 7 bases identical to TRBD1. The CDR3 has 14 amino acids. With V trimmed by 0 bases and J by 4 bases, 2 bases remained unmatched. Germline values: CDR1 LGHNA, CDR2 YSLEER. The chain's CDR3 is CASSQDRGSYGYTF. CDR3 DNA: TGCGCCAGCAGCCAAGACAGGGGGTCCTATGGCTACACCTTC.

Comment on this clone: The junction differs from germline at one of its ends, possibly a read error. Other DNA variants within this sample encode the same CDR3. The chain has TRBV19 and TRBJ1-4; the D is unclear. In germline, CDR1 is LNHDA, CDR2 SQIVND (reference sequence). This CDR3 has 15 residues. Written as DNA, the CDR3 is TGCGCCAGTAGTATGACAAGGCTTCTCGTTGAAAAACTGTTTTTT. This translates into CASSMTRLLVEKLFF.

The chain combines TRBV9 with TRBJ2-1, with 8 bases that match TRBD1. V lost 3 bases and J lost 2; bases outside the gene matches: 7. CDR1 is SGDLS, CDR2 YYNGEE, per germline. The length of the CDR3 is 16 residues. The CDR3 DNA sequence: TGTGCCAGCAGCGAAGCGACAGGGGCCCCCTACAATGAGCAGTTCTTC. Protein product: CASSEATGAPYNEQFF. Looking up the rest from reference TRBV9 and TRBJ2-1 gives the full variable domain: DSGVTQTPKHLITATGQRVTLRCSPRSGDLSVYWYQQSLDQGLQFLIQYYNGEERAKGNILERFSAQQFPDLHSELNLSSLELGDSALYFCASSEATGAPYNEQFFGPGTRLTVL.

The chain couples TRBV11-3 to TRBJ2-2; D is ambiguous. CDR1 is SGHNT and CDR2 is YENEEA in the germline V gene. The CDR3 is made up of 14 amino acids. V was shortened by 3 bases and J by 5 bases, with 10 bases between the two germline ends. CDR3 sequence reads: CASSLGRGTGELFF. DNA for the CDR3: TGTGCCAGCAGCTTGGGCCGTGGGACCGGGGAGCTGTTTTTT.

This clone was observed a few times. The chain joins TRBV19 to TRBJ1-1; D is unresolved. CDR1 is LNHDA, CDR2 SQIVND, per germline (reference sequence). The ends were cut back, 5 bases at V and 4 bases at J, with 11 bases in the middle. This CDR3 has 13 amino acids. CDR3 bases: TGTGCCAGTAGTGCCGTCGGTGGCACTGAAGCTTTCTTT. Residues: CASSAVGGTEAFF.

The chain recombines TRBV19 with TRBJ1-4; 10 nucleotides align to TRBD1. V lost 4 bases, J lost 8 bases, and 7 bases stayed unmatched. CDR1 and CDR2 (germline): LNHDA, SQIVND (reference sequence). The CDR3 loop spans 15 amino acids. This chain's CDR3 is CASSSRDRGSEKLFF. The CDR3 bases are TGTGCCAGTAGTAGCCGGGACAGGGGATCCGAAAAACTGTTTTTT.

The chain has TRBV5-4 and TRBJ2-5; 7 nucleotides agree with TRBD1. CDR3 length equals 15 residues. Germline V CDR1 and CDR2: SGHNT, YYREEE (reference sequence). The V gene end was trimmed by 4 bases and the J gene end by 3 bases; junction bases not matched to a gene: 9. Here the CDR3 DNA reads TGTGCCAGCAGCACAGCCGGGACAGCCAAAGAGACCCAGTACTTC. It is translated as CASSTAGTAKETQYF.

V gene TRBV5-1 combines with J gene TRBJ1-3, with D possibly TRBD1 on 5 matching bases. Germline-derived CDR1 and CDR2 are SGHRS and YFSETQ. The CDR3 runs to 14 residues. Trimming shortened V by 0 bases and J by 2 bases, and 6 bases separated the two germline ends. The CDR3 DNA reads as TGCGCCAGCAGCTTGGCGGGGGCTGGAAACACCATATATTTT. This gives the protein CASSLAGAGNTIYF.

This chain links TRBV14 with TRBJ2-3; perhaps TRBD2 as D (5 bases). The germline V and J ends were trimmed by 1 base and 2 bases, with 7 bases remaining between them. This CDR3 has 14 amino acids. Germline loops: CDR1 SGHDN, CDR2 FVKESK. The CDR3 protein is CASSQGEYTDTQYF. The CDR3 region has the DNA TGTGCCAGCAGCCAAGGGGAGTACACAGATACGCAGTATTTT. The variable domain in full, completed from reference TRBV14 and TRBJ2-3, reads EAGVTQFPSHSVIEKGQTVTLRCDPISGHDNLYWYRRVMGKEIKFLLHFVKESKQDESGMPNNRFLAERTGGTYSTLKVQPAELEDSGVYFCASSQGEYTDTQYFGPGTRLTVL.

The chain has TRBV9 and TRBJ2-4; D is undetermined. V lost 3 bases, J lost 2 bases, and 12 bases lay in between. CDR3 size: 15 residues. The V gene's germline CDR1 is SGDLS and CDR2 YYNGEE. In DNA, the CDR3 is TGTGCCAGCAGCGGAACGAGCCAAACCAAAAACATTCAGTACTTC. Encoded protein: CASSGTSQTKNIQYF. The full variable domain, its missing parts supplied by reference TRBV9 and TRBJ2-4, is DSGVTQTPKHLITATGQRVTLRCSPRSGDLSVYWYQQSLDQGLQFLIQYYNGEERAKGNILERFSAQQFPDLHSELNLSSLELGDSALYFCASSGTSQTKNIQYFGAGTRLSVL.

This rearrangement joins TRBV19 to TRBJ2-7; 10 nucleotides line up with TRBD1. CDR1 is LNHDA and CDR2 is SQIVND in the germline V gene (reference sequence). The CDR3 contains 16 residues. The ends lost 6 bases at V and 0 bases at J; junction bases unmatched: 8. DNA for the CDR3: TGTGCCAGTAGCAAAGACAGGGGGCAAAGCTCCTACGAGCAGTACTTC. This encodes CASSKDRGQSSYEQYF.

J is TRBJ2-1 and V is TRBV15, with a weak D call TRBD1 (6 bases). The germline V and J ends were trimmed by 0 bases and 0 bases, with 12 bases remaining between them. CDR1 and CDR2 from the germline V gene are LNHNV and YYDKDF (reference sequence). The CDR3 totals 17 residues. CDR3 bases: TGTGCCACCAGCAGAGATCCCACAGGGAGCTCCTACAATGAGCAGTTCTTC. It codes for CATSRDPTGSSYNEQFF.

The V call is TRBV11-2, the J call TRBJ2-2; TRBD2 might be the D (6 bases). Between the trimmed V and J ends, which lost 3 bases and 4 bases, there was a span of 15 bases. Germline V gene sequence: CDR1 SGHAT, CDR2 FQNNGV. The CDR3 extends over 16 amino acids. DNA for the CDR3: TGTGCCAGCAGCTTTATTGGGGGGACCGGCACCGGGGAGCTGTTTTTT. It is translated as CASSFIGGTGTGELFF.

The chain employs TRBV7-2 and TRBJ2-3; 8 bases align to TRBD2. Germline CDR1 SGHTA, CDR2 FQGNSA. V dropped 3 bases and J dropped 1; count of bases not matched to a gene: 3. The CDR3 sequence is 15 residues long. The CDR3, as DNA: TGTGCCAGCAGCTTCTTGACTAGCGGCACAGATACGCAGTATTTT. Its translation: CASSFLTSGTDTQYF.

This chain joins TRBV7-9 and TRBJ1-1; the D gene is possibly TRBD1 (5 bases). The CDR3 runs to 14 residues. Germline CDR1 reads SEHNR; CDR2 reads FQNEAQ (reference sequence). Trimming left V 1 base short and J 4 bases short, with 10 bases between. The CDR3 reads CASSLGGEATEAFF. The CDR3 nucleotides read TGTGCCAGCAGCTTAGGGGGGGAGGCCACTGAAGCTTTCTTT. Filled out from reference TRBV7-9 and TRBJ1-1, the complete variable domain reads DTGVSQNPRHKITKRGQNVTFRCDPISEHNRLYWYRQTLGQGPEFLTYFQNEAQLEKSRLLSDRFSAERPKGSFSTLEIQRTEQGDSAMYLCASSLGGEATEAFFGQGTRLTVV.